This T cell receptor (beta chain) was captured by sequencing in a study of breast tumors, draining lymph nodes, adjacent tissues. Overall study results and limits: Tumors had less TCR diversity than lymph nodes, more than nontumor tissue. Luminal-like breast cancer showed significantly higher tumor–nontumor repertoire similarity than basal-like.

The CDR3 length is 15 residues. CDR1 is LGHNA, CDR2 YNFKEQ, per germline. The J segment lost 4 bases and the V segment lost 0 bases, leaving 1 base of the junction unmatched. This clonotype showed up many times. Its antigen is not known. TCRdb fed the multiplex PCR reads into MiXCR, producing one record per CDR3 protein. Of roughly 13,000 distinct CDR3 sequences in the sample, roughly three fifths were seen once. The chain uses TRBV4-2 and TRBJ2-7; the match to TRBD2 covers 12 bases. What was sequenced was tumor-adjacent breast tissue. The TCR comes from a female donor with breast cancer. Some clones in this sample may be carry-over from other donors' samples. The CDR3 coding sequence is TGTGCCAGCAGCCAAGATCTAGCGGGAGGGTACGAGCAGTACTTC. Translation gives CASSQDLAGGYEQYF.